The clone carrying this T cell receptor beta chain was observed many times. Its specificity is not known. Just one base apart from a much larger clone, this may be a read error. Each patient went into thyroid surgery without having received any treatment. This specimen belongs to a study of metastatic and nonmetastatic thyroid tumors. As for the study in general: Blood and tumor or nodule tissue repertoires from malignant and benign thyroid patients were compared.

As originally analysed: Built for papillary thyroid cancer, a distant-metastasis classifier drew on CDR3 differences across clinicopathological groups. TCRdb re-clonotyped the PCR reads through MiXCR. TCRdb's processing, not the study's, gives the V and J calls here. The table lists about 92,000 clones, 15% of them singletons. Study results and limitations: It was reported that TCR beta diversity was significantly higher in malignant thyroid tumors than benign nodules, in blood and tumor.

The CDR3 length is 16 residues. The germline V gene has CDR1 MNHEY and CDR2 SVGEGT. The chain carries TRBV6-2 or TRBV6-3 and TRBJ1-1; perhaps TRBD1 as D (5 bases). Sequenced: blood. The source is a female donor with papillary thyroid cancer or a benign thyroid nodule (not recorded which). Some clones in this sample may be carry-over from other donors' samples. The CDR3 is CASSYSTGTLNTEVFF. CDR3 coding DNA: TGTGCCAGCAGTTACTCGACCGGGACGCTGAACACTGAAGTTTTCTTT.